Described below is a single TCR beta chain sequence and its context. Its antigen is unidentified. These data originate in a study of radiotherapy plus CTLA-4 blockade in lung cancer. Across the whole study: Among all patients, 18% showed objective responses, while 30% to 35% had disease control. Study-wide points: Increased serum interferon-beta after radiation also reportedly predicted response strongly. TCR clones from tumors expanded in blood after radiotherapy plus ipilimumab.

Profiled with immunoSEQ multiplex PCR; TCRdb holds only in-frame clones, not every one. The sample yields approximately 97,000 clones, roughly 80% seen once. CTLA-4 blockade using ipilimumab, together with focal radiation, was received by patients with chemo-refractory metastatic non-small-cell lung cancer. CDR3 length: 15 residues. V trimming: 5 bases; J trimming: 5 bases; junction bases outside the gene matches: 10. CDR1 is SGHRS, CDR2 YFSETQ, per germline. The chain joins TRBV5-1 to TRBJ2-3; 8 bases are shared with TRBD2. This clonotype originated in a human donor with non-small cell lung cancer who had stable disease on radiotherapy plus ipilimumab. The material was peripheral blood, obtained from a patient treated with radiotherapy plus ipilimumab. CDR3 DNA sequence: TGCGCCAGCAGGGATACCGGGACTAGTCTAGATACGCAGTATTTT. Protein sequence: CASRDTGTSLDTQYF.